One TCR beta chain is described in this entry. The antigen remains unidentified. With a J-beta primer mix and a sample-barcoded 5' primer, a second PCR ran 7 to 11 cycles. Every cDNA molecule carried a tag from a template-switch adaptor bearing 12 random nucleotides. Via MiXCR, TCRdb re-called the 5' RACE reads, giving one row per CDR3 protein. The sample lists around 1,700,000 distinct CDR3 sequences, 28% seen once, with roughly 8.2% in the top ten. The entry originates in a study of blood T cells in healthy people across ages. General observations from the study: The study lacked donor CMV status, which possibly confounded expanded clonotype changes.

The germline V and J ends were trimmed by 3 bases and 5 bases, with 15 bases remaining between them. CDR3 size: 15 residues. Germline V CDR1 and CDR2: SGHAT, FQNNGV. The V gene is TRBV11-2, the J gene TRBJ2-3, with D possibly called TRBD1 or TRBD2 (5 bases each). The sequence came from a woman aged 30 to 39 in good health. Source material: blood. CDR3 coding DNA: TGTGCCAGCAGCTTTAGGATCGGGGCTGGAGATACGCAGTATTTT. This gives the protein CASSFRIGAGDTQYF.